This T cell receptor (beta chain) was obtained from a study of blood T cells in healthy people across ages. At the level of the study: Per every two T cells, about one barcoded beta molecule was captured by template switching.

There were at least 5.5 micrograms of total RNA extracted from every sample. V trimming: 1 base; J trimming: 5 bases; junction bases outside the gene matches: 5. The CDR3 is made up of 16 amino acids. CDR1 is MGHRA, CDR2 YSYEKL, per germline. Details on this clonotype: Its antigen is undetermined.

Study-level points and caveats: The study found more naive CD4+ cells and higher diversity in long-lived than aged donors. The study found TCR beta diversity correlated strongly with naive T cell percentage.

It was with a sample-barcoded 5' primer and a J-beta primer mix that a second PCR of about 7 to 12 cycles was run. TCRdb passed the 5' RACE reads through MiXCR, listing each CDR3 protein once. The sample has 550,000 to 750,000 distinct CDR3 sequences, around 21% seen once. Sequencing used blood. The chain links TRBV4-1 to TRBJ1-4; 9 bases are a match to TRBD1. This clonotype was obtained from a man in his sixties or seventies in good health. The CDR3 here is CASSQAAGTGNEKLFF. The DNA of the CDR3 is TGCGCCAGCAGCCAAGCCGCCGGGACAGGGAATGAAAAACTGTTTTTT.